The TCR beta chain under discussion was sequenced for a study of PD-L1 blockade in urothelial cancer. CDR1 and CDR2 (germline): SGHKS, YYEKEE (reference sequence). The CDR3 sequence is 15 residues long. The V gene end was trimmed by 4 bases and the J gene end by 1 base; junction bases not matched to a gene: 5. TCR analog templates of synthetic origin were spiked into each PCR. Using immunoSEQ multiplex PCR, the repertoire was profiled, and TCRdb retains in-frame clones only, with some absent. The table records about 84,000 clones, about four fifths of them present only once. This sequence originates from a man aged 70-80 years with urothelial cancer. The specimen was PBMCs, collected around atezolizumab (anti-PD-L1) treatment. The V gene is TRBV5-5, the J gene TRBJ1-1; 9 bases are a match to TRBD1. CDR3 sequence (DNA): TGTGCCAGCAGCCCCCGGGACAGGGCGAACACTGAAGCTTTCTTT. Its translation is CASSPRDRANTEAFF.